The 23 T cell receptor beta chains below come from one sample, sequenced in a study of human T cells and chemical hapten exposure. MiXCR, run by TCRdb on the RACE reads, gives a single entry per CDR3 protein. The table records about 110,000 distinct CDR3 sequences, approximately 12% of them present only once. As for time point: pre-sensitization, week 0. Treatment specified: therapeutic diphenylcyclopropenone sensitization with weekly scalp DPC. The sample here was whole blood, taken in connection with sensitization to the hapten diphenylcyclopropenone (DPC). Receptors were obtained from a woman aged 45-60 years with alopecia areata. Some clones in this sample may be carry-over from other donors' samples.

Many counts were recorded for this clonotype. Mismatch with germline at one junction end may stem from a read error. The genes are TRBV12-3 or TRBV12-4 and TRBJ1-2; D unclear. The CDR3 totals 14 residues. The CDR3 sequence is CVSSRAGSVGGYTF. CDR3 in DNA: TGTGTCAGCAGCCGGGCCGGGTCGGTCGGGGGCTACACCTTC.

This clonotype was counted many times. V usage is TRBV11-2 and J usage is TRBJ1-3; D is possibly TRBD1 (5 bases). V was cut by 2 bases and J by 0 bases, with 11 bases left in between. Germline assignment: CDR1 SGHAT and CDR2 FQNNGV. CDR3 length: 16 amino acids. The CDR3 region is CASSLWAGTSGNTIYF. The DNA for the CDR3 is TGTGCCAGCAGCTTATGGGCTGGGACCTCTGGAAACACCATATATTTT.

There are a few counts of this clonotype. In DNA form, the CDR3 reads TGCAGCGTTGACCAACAGGGGTCAGGAGAGACCCAGTACTTC. Its translation is CSVDQQGSGETQYF. The chain is built from TRBV29-1 and TRBJ2-5; 7 bases map to TRBD1. V shed 3 bases, J shed 4 bases, and the junction held 8 bases outside the gene matches. CDR1 and CDR2 from the germline V gene are SQVTM and ANQGSEA. The CDR3 runs to 14 residues. Filled out from reference TRBV29-1 and TRBJ2-5, the complete variable domain reads SAVISQKPSRDICQRGTSLTIQCQVDSQVTMMFWYRQQPGQSLTLIATANQGSEATYESGFVIDKFPISRPNLTFSTLTVSNMSPEDSSIYLCSVDQQGSGETQYFGPGTRLLVL.

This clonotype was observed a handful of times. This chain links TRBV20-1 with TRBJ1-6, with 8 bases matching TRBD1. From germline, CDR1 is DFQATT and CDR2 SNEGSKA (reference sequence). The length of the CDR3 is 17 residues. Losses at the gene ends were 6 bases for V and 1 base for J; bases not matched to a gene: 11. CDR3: CSAYDRGAGSYNSPLHF. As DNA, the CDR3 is TGCAGTGCGTACGACAGGGGAGCCGGGTCCTATAATTCACCCCTCCACTTT.

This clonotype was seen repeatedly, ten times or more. The CDR3 protein is CASSLSSGHTGELFF. The CDR3 region has the DNA TGCGCCAGCAGCTTATCGAGCGGCCACACCGGGGAGCTGTTTTTT. This chain connects TRBV5-1 to TRBJ2-2; D might be TRBD2 (5 bases). This CDR3 is built from 15 residues. V was clipped by 2 bases and J by 3 bases, with 11 bases between them. Germline values: CDR1 SGHRS, CDR2 YFSETQ.

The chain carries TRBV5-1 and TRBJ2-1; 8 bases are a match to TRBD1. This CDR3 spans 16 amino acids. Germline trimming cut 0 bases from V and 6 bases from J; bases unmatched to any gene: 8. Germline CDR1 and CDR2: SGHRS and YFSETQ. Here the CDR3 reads CASSLAGQGRSNEQFF. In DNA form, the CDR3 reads TGCGCCAGCAGCTTGGCAGGACAGGGTAGAAGCAATGAGCAGTTCTTC.

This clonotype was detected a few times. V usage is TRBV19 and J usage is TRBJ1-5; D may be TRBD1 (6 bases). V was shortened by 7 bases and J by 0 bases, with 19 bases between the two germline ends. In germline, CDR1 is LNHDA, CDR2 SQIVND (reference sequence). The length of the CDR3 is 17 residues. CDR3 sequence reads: CASKAVGAAYSNQPQHF. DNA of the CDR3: TGTGCCAGTAAAGCGGTGGGGGCAGCTTATAGCAATCAGCCCCAGCATTTT.

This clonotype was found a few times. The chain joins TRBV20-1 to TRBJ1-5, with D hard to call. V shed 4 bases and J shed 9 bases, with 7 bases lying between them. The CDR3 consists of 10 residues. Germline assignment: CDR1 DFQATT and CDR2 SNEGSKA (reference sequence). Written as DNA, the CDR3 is TGCAGTGCTACTAATGGGCCCCAGCATTTT. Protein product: CSATNGPQHF.

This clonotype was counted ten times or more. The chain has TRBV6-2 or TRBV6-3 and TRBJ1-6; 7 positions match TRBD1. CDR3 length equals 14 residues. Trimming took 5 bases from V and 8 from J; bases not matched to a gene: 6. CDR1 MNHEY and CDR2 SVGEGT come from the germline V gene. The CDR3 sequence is CASSVDRDDSPLHF. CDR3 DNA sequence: TGTGCCAGCAGTGTCGACAGGGACGATTCACCCCTCCACTTT.

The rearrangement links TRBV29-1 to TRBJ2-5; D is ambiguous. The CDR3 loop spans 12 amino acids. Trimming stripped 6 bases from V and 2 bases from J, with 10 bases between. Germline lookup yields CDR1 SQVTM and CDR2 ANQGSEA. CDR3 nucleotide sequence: TGCAGCGTGTCCCTTCCTCAAGAGACCCAGTACTTC. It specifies CSVSLPQETQYF.

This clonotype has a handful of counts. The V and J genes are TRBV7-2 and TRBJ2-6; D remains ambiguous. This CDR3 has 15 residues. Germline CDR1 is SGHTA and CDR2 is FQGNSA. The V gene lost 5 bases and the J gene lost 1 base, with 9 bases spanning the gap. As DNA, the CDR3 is TGTGCCAGCAGCCCTAAATTTTCTGGGGCCAACGTCCTGACTTTC. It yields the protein CASSPKFSGANVLTF.

The CDR3 region has the DNA TGTGCCAGCAGGGGGGAGACCGGGACATACAGCAATGAGCAGTTCTTC. Protein sequence: CASRGETGTYSNEQFF. The chain combines TRBV4-2 with TRBJ2-1; D is possibly TRBD1 (6 bases). V was cut by 6 bases and J by 6 bases, with 21 bases left in between. The CDR3 consists of 16 residues. Germline V gene data show CDR1 as LGHNA and CDR2 as YNFKEQ.

The CDR3 DNA reads as TGTGCCAGCTCAAGGGACGGCGTCGCAAACGAGCAGTACTTC. The encoded protein is CASSRDGVANEQYF. The V gene is TRBV18, the J gene TRBJ2-7, with D possibly called TRBD1 or TRBD2 (5 bases each). Germline CDR1 reads KGHSH; CDR2 reads LQKENI. V lost 5 bases and J 5 bases, leaving 16 bases between the germline ends. This CDR3 is 14 amino acids long.

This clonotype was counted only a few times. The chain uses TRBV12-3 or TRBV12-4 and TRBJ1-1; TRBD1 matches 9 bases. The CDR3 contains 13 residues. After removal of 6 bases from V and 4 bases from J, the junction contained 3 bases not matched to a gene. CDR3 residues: CASRGQGITEAFF. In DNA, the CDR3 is TGTGCCAGCAGAGGACAGGGGATCACTGAAGCTTTCTTT.

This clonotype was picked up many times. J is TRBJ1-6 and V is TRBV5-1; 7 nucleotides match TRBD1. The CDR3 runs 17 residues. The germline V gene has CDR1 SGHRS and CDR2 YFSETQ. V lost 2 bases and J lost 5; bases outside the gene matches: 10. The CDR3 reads CASSFLPPGQNNSPLHF. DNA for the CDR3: TGCGCCAGCAGCTTTTTGCCACCGGGACAGAATAATTCACCCCTCCACTTT.

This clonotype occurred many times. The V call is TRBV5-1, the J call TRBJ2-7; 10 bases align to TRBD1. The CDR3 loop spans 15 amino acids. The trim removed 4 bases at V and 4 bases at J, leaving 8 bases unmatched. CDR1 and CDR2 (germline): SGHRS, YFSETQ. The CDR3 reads CASSLAPGQGYEQYF. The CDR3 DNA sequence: TGCGCCAGCAGCCTGGCACCGGGACAGGGGTACGAGCAGTACTTC. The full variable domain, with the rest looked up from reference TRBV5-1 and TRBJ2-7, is KAGVTQTPRYLIKTRGQQVTLSCSPISGHRSVSWYQQTPGQGLQFLFEYFSETQRNKGNFPGRFSGRQFSNSRSEMNVSTLELGDSALYLCASSLAPGQGYEQYFGPGTRLTVT.

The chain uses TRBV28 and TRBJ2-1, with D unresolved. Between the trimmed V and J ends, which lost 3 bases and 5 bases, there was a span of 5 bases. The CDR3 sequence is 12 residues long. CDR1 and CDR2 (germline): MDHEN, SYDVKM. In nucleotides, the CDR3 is TGTGCCAGCAGTTTTCTCAACAATGAGCAGTTCTTC. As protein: CASSFLNNEQFF.

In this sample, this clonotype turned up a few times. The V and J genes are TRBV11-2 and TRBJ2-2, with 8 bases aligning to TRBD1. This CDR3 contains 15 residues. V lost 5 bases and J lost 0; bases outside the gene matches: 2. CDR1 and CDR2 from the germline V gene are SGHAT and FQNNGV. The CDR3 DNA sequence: TGTGCCAGCAGCACGGGACAGGCGAACACCGGGGAGCTGTTTTTT. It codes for CASSTGQANTGELFF.

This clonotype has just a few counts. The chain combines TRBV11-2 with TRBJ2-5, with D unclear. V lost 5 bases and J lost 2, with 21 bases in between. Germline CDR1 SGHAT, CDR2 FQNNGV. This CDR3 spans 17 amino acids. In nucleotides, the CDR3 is TGTGCCAGCAGCGCACCACTTGACCTAGACGGGCAAGAGACCCAGTACTTC. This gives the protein CASSAPLDLDGQETQYF.

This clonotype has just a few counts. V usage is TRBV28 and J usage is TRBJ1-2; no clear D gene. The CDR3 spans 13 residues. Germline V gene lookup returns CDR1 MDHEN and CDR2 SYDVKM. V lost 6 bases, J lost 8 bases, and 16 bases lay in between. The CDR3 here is CASSSKGMGGYTF. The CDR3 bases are TGTGCCAGCAGCTCCAAAGGGATGGGAGGCTACACCTTC.

CDR3 sequence (DNA): TGCGCCAGCAGCCGCGAACACCCCGGGACAGGCGGTGAAAAACTGTTTTTT. It is translated as CASSREHPGTGGEKLFF. J is TRBJ1-4 and V is TRBV4-3; 8 bases match TRBD1. This CDR3 has 17 amino acids. Per the germline V gene, CDR1 is LGHNA and CDR2 is YSLEER. V lost 4 bases and J lost 7; bases outside the gene matches: 14.

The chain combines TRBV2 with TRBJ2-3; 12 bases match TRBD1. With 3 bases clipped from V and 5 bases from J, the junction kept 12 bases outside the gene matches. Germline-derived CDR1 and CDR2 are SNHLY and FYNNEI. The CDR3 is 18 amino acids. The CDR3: CASSDWFPGQGAEDTQYF. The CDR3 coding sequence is TGTGCCAGCAGTGATTGGTTTCCGGGACAGGGGGCAGAAGATACGCAGTATTTT.

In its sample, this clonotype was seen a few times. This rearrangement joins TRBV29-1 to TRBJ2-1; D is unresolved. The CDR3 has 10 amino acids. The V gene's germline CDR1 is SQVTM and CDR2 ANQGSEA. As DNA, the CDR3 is TGCATAGCCAGCTACAATGAGCAGTTCTTC. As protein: CIASYNEQFF.